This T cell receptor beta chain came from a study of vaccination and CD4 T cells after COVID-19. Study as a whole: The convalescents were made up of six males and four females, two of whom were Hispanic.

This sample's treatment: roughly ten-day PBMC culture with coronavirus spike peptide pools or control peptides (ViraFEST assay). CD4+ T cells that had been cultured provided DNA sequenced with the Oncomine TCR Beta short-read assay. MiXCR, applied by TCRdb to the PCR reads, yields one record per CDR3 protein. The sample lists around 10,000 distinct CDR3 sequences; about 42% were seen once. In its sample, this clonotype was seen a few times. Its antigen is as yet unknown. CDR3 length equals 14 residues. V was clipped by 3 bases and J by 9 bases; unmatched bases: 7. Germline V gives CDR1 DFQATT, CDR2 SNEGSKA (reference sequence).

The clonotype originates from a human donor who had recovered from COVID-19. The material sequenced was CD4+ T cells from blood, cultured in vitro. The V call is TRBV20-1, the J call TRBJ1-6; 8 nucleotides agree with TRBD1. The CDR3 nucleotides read TGCAGTGCTAGGCGGACAGGGCTCAGTTCACCCCTCCACTTT. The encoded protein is CSARRTGLSSPLHF.